A single TCR beta chain is shown here with its context. These data belong to a study of T cells expressing NK-cell markers. TCRdb derives one entry per CDR3 protein from the 5' RACE reads, leaving out DNA. The sample's table shows fewer than 300,000 distinct CDR3 sequences. This CDR3 region has 17 residues. The germline CDR1 and CDR2 sequences are LGHDT and YNNKEL (reference sequence). V gene TRBV3-1 combines with J gene TRBJ2-2. Sequencing input: blood T cells: a sorted CD56 or NKG2C T cell subset, CD4+ or CD8+ T cells, or bulk PBMC T cells (not recorded which). The sequence was obtained from a woman between 18 and 69 years old in good health. CDR3 protein: CASSQASSTTNTGELFF.